The 26 T cell receptor beta chains below were found in one sample sequenced in a study of T cell responses to AZD1222 COVID-19 vaccine. The data were produced by immunoSEQ multiplex PCR, yet TCRdb's version contains in-frame clones alone and is incomplete. The table shows approximately 100,000 clones, with more than 70% occurring only once. The material sequenced was peripheral blood, taken 28 days after the second AZD1222 dose. Receptors were obtained from an adult who received the AZD1222 COVID-19 vaccine.

The gene calls are TRBV13 and TRBJ1-1; 7 nucleotides align to TRBD1. This CDR3 is built from 14 residues. Germline CDR1 and CDR2: PRHDT and FYEKMQ (reference sequence). The J segment lost 3 bases and the V segment lost 1 base, leaving 2 bases of the junction unmatched. The CDR3 protein is CASSLEQGYTEAFF. DNA for the CDR3: TGTGCCAGCAGCTTAGAACAGGGGTACACTGAAGCTTTCTTT.

The chain couples TRBV10-3 to TRBJ2-1; 10 bases agree with TRBD2. Germline V gives CDR1 ENHRY, CDR2 SYGVKD. The CDR3 runs to 15 residues. The J segment lost 3 bases and the V segment lost 7 bases, leaving 6 bases of the junction unmatched. CDR3 region: CAIKSSGGYYNEQFF. The CDR3 region has the DNA TGTGCCATCAAATCTAGCGGGGGTTACTACAATGAGCAGTTCTTC.

The genes are TRBV2 and TRBJ1-6; no firm D call. Per germline, CDR1 SNHLY and CDR2 FYNNEI. The CDR3 is 14 amino acids. Trimming removed 3 bases at V and 7 bases at J, with 10 bases between. The CDR3 loop is CASSDGLRNSPLHF. The CDR3 DNA follows: TGTGCCAGCAGTGATGGCTTACGGAATTCACCCCTCCACTTT.

This clone was picked up one time. V usage is TRBV4-3 and J usage is TRBJ2-2; 13 nucleotides match TRBD2. The CDR3 runs 15 residues. Germline V gene data show CDR1 as LGHNA and CDR2 as YSLEER. Germline trimming cut 5 bases from V and 7 bases from J; bases unmatched to any gene: 4. CDR3 sequence (DNA): TGCGCCAGCAGCGAAGGACTAGCGGGAGTCGGGGAGCTGTTTTTT. Translated: CASSEGLAGVGELFF.

This chain connects TRBV18 to TRBJ2-7; D possibly corresponds to TRBD2 (5 bases). Trimming cost V 4 bases and J 4 bases, with 17 bases left between them. CDR3 length: 15 residues. Germline values: CDR1 KGHSH, CDR2 LQKENI. The CDR3 protein is CASSRDLAKGYEQYF. In DNA, the CDR3 is TGTGCCAGCTCACGGGATCTAGCTAAAGGGTACGAGCAGTACTTC.

This chain connects TRBV28 to TRBJ1-5, with D possibly TRBD1 on 6 matching bases. CDR3 size: 14 residues. Trimming removed 2 bases from V and 2 bases from J, with 7 bases in between. The germline gives CDR1 MDHEN, CDR2 SYDVKM. The CDR3 DNA reads TGTGCCAGCAGTTTACGGACAGGCAATCAGCCCCAGCATTTT. Residues: CASSLRTGNQPQHF.

This chain joins TRBV6-5 and TRBJ2-7; TRBD1 matches 7 bases. After removal of 5 bases from V and 6 bases from J, the junction contained 10 bases not matched to a gene. Germline loops: CDR1 MNHEY, CDR2 SVGAGI. The CDR3 is 14 residues long. The CDR3 loop reads CASSPHRGTGEQYF. The CDR3 nucleotides are TGTGCCAGCAGTCCCCACAGGGGAACGGGCGAGCAGTACTTC.

V is TRBV5-1 and J is TRBJ2-1, with TRBD2 as a possible D gene (5 bases). This CDR3 comprises 14 residues. The V and J ends lost 5 bases and 0 bases respectively, with 9 bases between them. CDR1 is SGHRS, CDR2 YFSETQ, per germline. The CDR3 here is CASSSDSSYNEQFF. The CDR3 nucleotides are TGCGCCAGCAGTAGCGATAGCTCCTACAATGAGCAGTTCTTC. Full variable domain (missing parts from reference TRBV5-1 and TRBJ2-1): KAGVTQTPRYLIKTRGQQVTLSCSPISGHRSVSWYQQTPGQGLQFLFEYFSETQRNKGNFPGRFSGRQFSNSRSEMNVSTLELGDSALYLCASSSDSSYNEQFFGPGTRLTVL.

The CDR3 DNA reads as TGTGCCAGCAGCTTAGGTGACAGGGGTTGGGAGACCCAGTACTTC. Its translation is CASSLGDRGWETQYF. V usage is TRBV7-9 and J usage is TRBJ2-5; TRBD1 matches at 8 bases. V lost 1 base, J lost 5 bases, and 6 bases stayed unmatched. The CDR3 sequence is 15 residues long. From germline, CDR1 is SEHNR and CDR2 FQNEAQ (reference sequence).

The rearrangement links TRBV6-4 to TRBJ1-4; possible D gene TRBD1, 6 bases. The CDR3 runs 14 residues. V lost 6 bases, J lost 8 bases, and 16 bases lay in between. CDR1 and CDR2 from the germline V gene are MRHNA and SNTAGT. The CDR3 here is CASSPGEGGEKLFF. The CDR3 DNA sequence: TGTGCCAGCAGCCCCGGAGAGGGGGGAGAAAAACTGTTTTTT.

The V call is TRBV13, the J call TRBJ2-2, with 13 nucleotides matching TRBD2. The CDR3 covers 16 residues. Trimming took 5 bases from V and 3 from J; bases not matched to a gene: 3. Germline assignment: CDR1 PRHDT and CDR2 FYEKMQ (reference sequence). The DNA for the CDR3 is TGTGCCAGCAGCCTGGGACTAGCGGGACACACCGGGGAGCTGTTTTTT. Residues: CASSLGLAGHTGELFF.

The chain is built from TRBV24-1 and TRBJ2-5, with D possibly being TRBD2 (7 bases). Germline assignment: CDR1 KGHDR and CDR2 SFDVKD. The V gene lost 7 bases and the J gene lost 0 bases, with 14 bases spanning the gap. The CDR3 is made up of 15 amino acids. The DNA for the CDR3 is TGTGCCACCAGAGGGAGGGGGGGGTACCAAGAGACCCAGTACTTC. This gives the protein CATRGRGGYQETQYF.

This clone was observed a single time. The CDR3 is CASGWAGETIGELFF. The CDR3 nucleotides are TGTGCTAGTGGTTGGGCGGGAGAAACTATCGGGGAGCTGTTTTTT. The chain couples TRBV12-5 to TRBJ2-2; 7 bases are a match to TRBD2. CDR1 is LGHNT and CDR2 is FRNRAP in the germline V gene. This CDR3 contains 15 residues. Trimming took 4 bases from V and 7 from J; bases not matched to a gene: 9.

V gene TRBV15 combines with J gene TRBJ2-3; D is possibly TRBD1 or TRBD2 (5 bases each). V was clipped by 1 base and J by 2 bases, with 16 bases between them. The germline CDR1 and CDR2 sequences are LNHNV and YYDKDF (reference sequence). The CDR3 length is 17 residues. For the CDR3, the DNA is TGTGCCACCAGCAGAGCGGGACCCCTGGGGACCACAGATACGCAGTATTTT. Translated: CATSRAGPLGTTDTQYF. The full variable domain, its missing parts supplied by reference TRBV15 and TRBJ2-3, is DAMVIQNPRYQVTQFGKPVTLSCSQTLNHNVMYWYQQKSSQAPKLLFHYYDKDFNNEADTPDNFQSRRPNTSFCFLDIRSPGLGDTAMYLCATSRAGPLGTTDTQYFGPGTRLTVL.

This clone was found a few times. The chain joins TRBV18 to TRBJ2-2, with TRBD1 as a possible D gene (6 bases). Trimming took 3 bases from V and 2 from J, leaving 10 bases between them. CDR3 length: 15 amino acids. CDR1 is KGHSH, CDR2 LQKENI, per germline. The CDR3 bases are TGTGCCAGCTCACCCTTACAGGGAAACACCGGGGAGCTGTTTTTT. This sequence encodes CASSPLQGNTGELFF.

This clone was seen just once. The V and J genes are TRBV7-9 and TRBJ1-2, with a possible D match to TRBD1 (5 bases). The CDR3 runs 15 residues. Between the trimmed V and J ends, which lost 5 bases and 1 base, there was a span of 14 bases. Germline V gene lookup returns CDR1 SEHNR and CDR2 FQNEAQ (reference sequence). This chain's CDR3 is CASSLGTEVNYGYTF. In DNA form, the CDR3 reads TGTGCCAGCAGCCTAGGGACGGAAGTTAACTATGGCTACACCTTC.

The V and J genes are TRBV5-6 and TRBJ1-2; no clear D. The CDR3 is 13 amino acids. CDR1 is SGHDT, CDR2 YYEEEE, per germline. The V end lost 0 bases, the J end lost 6 bases, and 9 bases lay between the germline ends. The CDR3 region has the DNA TGTGCCAGCAGCTTGGCTGTGAAGGATGGCTACACCTTC. Protein: CASSLAVKDGYTF.

V gene TRBV29-1 combines with J gene TRBJ1-3; D possibly corresponds to TRBD1 (6 bases). The length of the CDR3 is 16 residues. Per germline, CDR1 SQVTM and CDR2 ANQGSEA. The V end was cut by 6 bases, the J end by 1 base, with 19 bases between. The DNA for the CDR3 is TGCAGCGTCATAAAACCCCGGGACAAATCTGGAAACACCATATATTTT. As protein: CSVIKPRDKSGNTIYF.

The chain joins TRBV19 to TRBJ2-7; no clear D. CDR3 length equals 14 residues. CDR1 is LNHDA, CDR2 SQIVND, per germline (reference sequence). Trimming took 4 bases from V and 2 from J, leaving 12 bases between them. CDR3 bases: TGTGCCAGTAGTACCCAGGTAAATGCCTACGAGCAGTACTTC. The encoded protein is CASSTQVNAYEQYF.

The sample holds one count of this clone. V and J are TRBV5-5 and TRBJ1-1, with D tentatively TRBD1 (6 bases). The CDR3 contains 18 residues. V dropped 0 bases and J dropped 0 bases, with 18 bases sitting between them. Germline CDR1 reads SGHKS; CDR2 reads YYEKEE (reference sequence). The CDR3 reads CASSLAFEQGRVNTEAFF. The CDR3 region has the DNA TGTGCCAGCAGCTTGGCCTTTGAACAGGGAAGGGTGAACACTGAAGCTTTCTTT.

The genes are TRBV9 and TRBJ1-2; 11 bases fit TRBD1. V was pared by 0 bases and J by 0 bases, with 4 bases of the junction left unmatched. The V gene's germline CDR1 is SGDLS and CDR2 YYNGEE. CDR3 length: 17 residues. CDR3 protein: CASSVARTGGSNYGYTF. For the CDR3, the DNA is TGTGCCAGCAGCGTAGCCAGGACAGGGGGCTCTAACTATGGCTACACCTTC.

This clone was detected once. The J gene is TRBJ1-4, the V gene TRBV28; D gene ambiguous. The V end lost 5 bases, the J end lost 6 bases, and 19 bases lay between the germline ends. The CDR3 extends over 16 amino acids. The germline CDR1 and CDR2 sequences are MDHEN and SYDVKM. The chain's CDR3 is CASSPHEAPGYEKLFF. For the CDR3, the DNA is TGTGCCAGCAGTCCTCACGAAGCCCCGGGCTATGAAAAACTGTTTTTT.

The chain has TRBV5-1 and TRBJ1-2; 11 nucleotides agree with TRBD1. V trimming: 0 bases; J trimming: 6 bases; junction bases outside the gene matches: 7. This CDR3 has 16 amino acids. CDR1 and CDR2 from the germline V gene are SGHRS and YFSETQ. The CDR3 loop is CASSLGGTGGSDGYTF. The CDR3, as DNA: TGCGCCAGCAGCTTGGGTGGGACAGGGGGATCGGATGGCTACACCTTC.

V and J are TRBV15 and TRBJ1-1; TRBD1 might be the D (5 bases). This CDR3 region has 16 residues. V shed 3 bases and J shed 4 bases, with 18 bases lying between them. CDR1 and CDR2 from the germline V gene are LNHNV and YYDKDF (reference sequence). The CDR3 region is CATSRRGRAAVTEAFF. The CDR3 DNA reads as TGTGCCACCAGCAGGCGGGGGAGGGCCGCGGTCACTGAAGCTTTCTTT.

This chain joins TRBV6-2 or TRBV6-3 and TRBJ1-1; 8 bases are a match to TRBD1. J lost 0 bases, V lost 2 bases, and 5 bases had no gene match. The CDR3 is 16 amino acids. Germline V CDR1 and CDR2: MNHEY, SVGEGT. The CDR3 is CASSYETGVLNTEAFF. CDR3 coding DNA: TGTGCCAGCAGTTACGAGACAGGGGTCCTGAACACTGAAGCTTTCTTT.

This chain uses TRBV9 with TRBJ2-5, with TRBD2 identical over 13 bases. J lost 2 bases, V lost 2 bases, and 3 bases had no gene match. This CDR3 contains 16 residues. Germline CDR1 is SGDLS and CDR2 is YYNGEE. CDR3 region: CASSVGTSGDQETQYF. The DNA of the CDR3 is TGTGCCAGCAGCGTCGGGACTAGCGGGGATCAAGAGACCCAGTACTTC.